A selection of T cell receptor beta chains follows, all from one sample in a study of human T cells and chemical hapten exposure. TCRdb processed the RACE reads anew with MiXCR; each CDR3 protein has one entry. The data contain some 400,000 distinct CDR3 sequences, roughly 4.6% of them singletons. The input for sequencing was whole blood, taken in connection with sensitization to the hapten diphenylcyclopropenone (DPC). The receptors here all came from a woman between 50 and 59 years old with alopecia areata. Some clones in this sample may be carry-over from other donors' samples. Both conserved end residues are part of each CDR3.

j_call	v_call	cdr3_aa
TRBJ2-7	TRBV5-6	CASSFPSGGDEQYF
TRBJ1-1	TRBV20-1	CSAPRGVAFF
TRBJ2-7	TRBV19	CASSIDGQGGSYEQYF
TRBJ2-1	TRBV6-6	CASSTLDNEQFF
TRBJ2-5	TRBV6-1	CASSEVASGDYQETQYF
TRBJ2-7	TRBV20-1	CSASGMGPAGEQYF
TRBJ1-5	TRBV28	CASSFARPEQPQHF
TRBJ2-3	TRBV7-2	CASSSRSGVPSTDTQYF
TRBJ1-1	TRBV6-1	CASSQRQTNTEAFF
TRBJ1-5	TRBV27	CASRLQGAGQPQHF
TRBJ2-3	TRBV20-1	CSATGTGRTDTQYF
TRBJ2-3	TRBV6-6	CASSSFQGGPDTQYF